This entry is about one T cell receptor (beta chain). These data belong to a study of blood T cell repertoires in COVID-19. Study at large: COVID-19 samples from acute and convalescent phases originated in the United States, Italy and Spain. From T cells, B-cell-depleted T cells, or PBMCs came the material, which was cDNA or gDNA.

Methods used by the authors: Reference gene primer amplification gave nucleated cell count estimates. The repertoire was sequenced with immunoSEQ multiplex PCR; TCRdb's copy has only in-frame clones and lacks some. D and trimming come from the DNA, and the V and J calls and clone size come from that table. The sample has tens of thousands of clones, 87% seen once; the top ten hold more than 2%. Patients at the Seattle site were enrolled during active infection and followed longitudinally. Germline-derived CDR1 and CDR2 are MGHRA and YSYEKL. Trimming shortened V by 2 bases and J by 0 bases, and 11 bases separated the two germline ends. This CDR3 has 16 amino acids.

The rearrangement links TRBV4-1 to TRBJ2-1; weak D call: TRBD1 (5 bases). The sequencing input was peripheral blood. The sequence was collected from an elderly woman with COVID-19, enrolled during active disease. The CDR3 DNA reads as TGCGCCAGCAGCCAAAATTCAGGGTACTCCTACAATGAGCAGTTCTTC. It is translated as CASSQNSGYSYNEQFF.